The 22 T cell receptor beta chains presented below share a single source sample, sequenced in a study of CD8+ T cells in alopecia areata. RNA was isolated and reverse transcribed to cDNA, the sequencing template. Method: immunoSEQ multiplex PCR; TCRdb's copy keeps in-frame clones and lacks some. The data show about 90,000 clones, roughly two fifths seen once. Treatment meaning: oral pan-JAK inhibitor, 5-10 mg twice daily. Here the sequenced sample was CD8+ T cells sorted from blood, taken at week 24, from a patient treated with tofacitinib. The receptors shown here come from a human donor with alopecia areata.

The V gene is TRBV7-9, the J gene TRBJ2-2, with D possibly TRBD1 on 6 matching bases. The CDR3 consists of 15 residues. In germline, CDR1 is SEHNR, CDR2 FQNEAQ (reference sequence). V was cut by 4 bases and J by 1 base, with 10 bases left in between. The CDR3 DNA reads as TGTGCCAGCAGCTCGAAACAGGGGAACACCGGGGAGCTGTTTTTT. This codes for CASSSKQGNTGELFF.

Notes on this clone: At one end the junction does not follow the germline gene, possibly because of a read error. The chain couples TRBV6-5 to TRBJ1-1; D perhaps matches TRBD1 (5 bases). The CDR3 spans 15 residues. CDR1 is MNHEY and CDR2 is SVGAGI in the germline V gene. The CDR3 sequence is CASSYSGGGGDPPLF. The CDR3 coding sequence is TGTGCCAGCAGTTACTCGGGGGGAGGAGGGGACCCCCCCCTCTTT.

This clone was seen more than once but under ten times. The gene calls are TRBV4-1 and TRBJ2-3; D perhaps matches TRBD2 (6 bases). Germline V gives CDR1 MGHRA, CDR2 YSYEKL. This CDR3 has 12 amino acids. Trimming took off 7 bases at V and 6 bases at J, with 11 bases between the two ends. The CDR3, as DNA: TGCGCCAGCACGGAGGGTTGGGATACGCAGTATTTT. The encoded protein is CASTEGWDTQYF.

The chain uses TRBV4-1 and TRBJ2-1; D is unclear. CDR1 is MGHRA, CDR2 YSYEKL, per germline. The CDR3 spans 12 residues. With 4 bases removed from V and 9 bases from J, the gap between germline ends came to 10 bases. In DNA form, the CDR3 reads TGCGCCAGCAGCCCTTCCGTTGGTGAGCAGTTCTTC. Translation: CASSPSVGEQFF.

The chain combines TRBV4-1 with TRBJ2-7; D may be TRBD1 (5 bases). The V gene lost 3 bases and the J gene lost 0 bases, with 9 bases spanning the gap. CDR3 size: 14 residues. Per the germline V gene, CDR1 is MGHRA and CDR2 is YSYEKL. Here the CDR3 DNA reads TGCGCCAGCAGCCAGCTGCAGGGCTCCTACGAGCAGTACTTC. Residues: CASSQLQGSYEQYF.

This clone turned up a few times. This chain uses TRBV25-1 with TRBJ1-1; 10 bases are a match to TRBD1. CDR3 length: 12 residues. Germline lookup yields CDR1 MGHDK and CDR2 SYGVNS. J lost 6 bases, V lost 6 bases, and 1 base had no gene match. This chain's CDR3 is CASRDRGSEAFF. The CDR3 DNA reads TGTGCCAGCAGGGACAGGGGGTCTGAAGCTTTCTTT. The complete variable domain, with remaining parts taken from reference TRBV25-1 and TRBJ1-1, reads EADIYQTPRYLVIGTGKKITLECSQTMGHDKMYWYQQDPGMELHLIHYSYGVNSTEKGDLSSESTVSRIRTEHFPLTLESARPSHTSQYLCASRDRGSEAFFGQGTRLTVV.

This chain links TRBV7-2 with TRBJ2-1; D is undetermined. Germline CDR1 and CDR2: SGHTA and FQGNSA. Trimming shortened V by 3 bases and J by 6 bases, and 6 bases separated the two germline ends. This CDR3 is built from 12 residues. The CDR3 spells CASSFVPNEQFF. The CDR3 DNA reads TGTGCCAGCAGCTTTGTCCCCAATGAGCAGTTCTTC.

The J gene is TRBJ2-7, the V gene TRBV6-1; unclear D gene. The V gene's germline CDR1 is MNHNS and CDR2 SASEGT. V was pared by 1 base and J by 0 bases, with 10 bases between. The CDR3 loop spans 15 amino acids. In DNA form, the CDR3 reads TGTGCCAGCAGTGAAGTGGCGGAGTCCTCCTACGAGCAGTACTTC. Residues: CASSEVAESSYEQYF.

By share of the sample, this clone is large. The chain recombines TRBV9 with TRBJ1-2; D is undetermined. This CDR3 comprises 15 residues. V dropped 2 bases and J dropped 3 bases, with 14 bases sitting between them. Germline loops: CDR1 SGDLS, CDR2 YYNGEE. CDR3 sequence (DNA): TGTGCCAGCAGCGTTGACGGAACGGATTACTATGGCTACACCTTC. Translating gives CASSVDGTDYYGYTF.

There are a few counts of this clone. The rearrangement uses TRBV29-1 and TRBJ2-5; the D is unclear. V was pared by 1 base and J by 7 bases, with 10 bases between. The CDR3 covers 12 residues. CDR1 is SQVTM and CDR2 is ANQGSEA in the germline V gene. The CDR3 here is CSVEGTTGTQYF. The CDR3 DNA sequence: TGCAGCGTTGAAGGAACAACTGGGACCCAGTACTTC.

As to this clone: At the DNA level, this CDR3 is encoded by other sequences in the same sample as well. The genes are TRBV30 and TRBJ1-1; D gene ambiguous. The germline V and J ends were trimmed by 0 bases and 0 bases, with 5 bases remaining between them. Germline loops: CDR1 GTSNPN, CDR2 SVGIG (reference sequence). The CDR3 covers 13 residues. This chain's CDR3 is CAWSVGMNTEAFF. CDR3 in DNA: TGTGCCTGGAGTGTGGGTATGAACACTGAAGCTTTCTTT.

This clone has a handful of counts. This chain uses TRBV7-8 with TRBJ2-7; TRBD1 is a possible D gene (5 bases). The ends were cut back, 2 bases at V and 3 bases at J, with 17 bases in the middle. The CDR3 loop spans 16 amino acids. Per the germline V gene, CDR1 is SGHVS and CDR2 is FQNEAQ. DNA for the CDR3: TGTGCCAGCAGCTTAAGGGATGCAGGGCCGTTCTACGAGCAGTACTTC. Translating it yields CASSLRDAGPFYEQYF.

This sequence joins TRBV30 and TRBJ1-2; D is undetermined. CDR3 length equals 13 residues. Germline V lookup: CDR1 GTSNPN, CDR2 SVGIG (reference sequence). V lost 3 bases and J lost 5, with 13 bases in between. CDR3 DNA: TGTGCCTGGAGCCCTCCCGGAGGGTATGGCTACACCTTC. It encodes CAWSPPGGYGYTF.

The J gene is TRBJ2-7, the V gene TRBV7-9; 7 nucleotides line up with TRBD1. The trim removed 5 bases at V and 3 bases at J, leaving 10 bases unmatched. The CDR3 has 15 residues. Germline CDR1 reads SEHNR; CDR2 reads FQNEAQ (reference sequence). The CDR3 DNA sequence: TGTGCCAGCAGCCAGACCCGGGACAGCTTCTACGAGCAGTACTTC. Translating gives CASSQTRDSFYEQYF.

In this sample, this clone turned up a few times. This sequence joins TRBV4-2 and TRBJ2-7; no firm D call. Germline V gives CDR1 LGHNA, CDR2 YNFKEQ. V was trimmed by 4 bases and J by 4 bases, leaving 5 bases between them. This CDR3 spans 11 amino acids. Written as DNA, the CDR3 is TGTGCCAGCAGCCCGGGTTACGAGCAGTACTTC. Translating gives CASSPGYEQYF.

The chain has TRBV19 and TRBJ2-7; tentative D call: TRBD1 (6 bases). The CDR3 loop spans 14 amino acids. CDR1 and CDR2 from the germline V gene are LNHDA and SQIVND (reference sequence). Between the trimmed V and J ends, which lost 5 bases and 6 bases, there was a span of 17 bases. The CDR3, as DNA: TGTGCCAGTAGTGCCTCCGCAGGGGCCCGCGAGCAGTACTTC. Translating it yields CASSASAGAREQYF.

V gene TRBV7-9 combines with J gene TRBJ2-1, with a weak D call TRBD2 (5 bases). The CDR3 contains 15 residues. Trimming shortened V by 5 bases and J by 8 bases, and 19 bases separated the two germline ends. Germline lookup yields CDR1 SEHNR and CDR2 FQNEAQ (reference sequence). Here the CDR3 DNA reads TGTGCCAGCAGCCCGGGAAGACGAGGCCAGGATGAGCAGTTCTTC. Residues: CASSPGRRGQDEQFF.

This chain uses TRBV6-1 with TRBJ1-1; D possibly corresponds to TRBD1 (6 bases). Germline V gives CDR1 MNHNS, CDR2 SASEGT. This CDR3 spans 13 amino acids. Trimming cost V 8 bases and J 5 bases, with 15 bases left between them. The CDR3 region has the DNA TGTGCCAGCCCTATTGGGGGCCAAACTGAAGCTTTCTTT. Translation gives CASPIGGQTEAFF.

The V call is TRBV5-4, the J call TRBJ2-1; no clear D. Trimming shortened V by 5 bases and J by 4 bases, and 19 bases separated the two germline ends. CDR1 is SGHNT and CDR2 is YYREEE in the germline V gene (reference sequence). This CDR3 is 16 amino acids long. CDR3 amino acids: CASSYGPSRAYNEQFF. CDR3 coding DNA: TGTGCCAGCAGTTACGGACCCTCCCGAGCTTACAATGAGCAGTTCTTC.

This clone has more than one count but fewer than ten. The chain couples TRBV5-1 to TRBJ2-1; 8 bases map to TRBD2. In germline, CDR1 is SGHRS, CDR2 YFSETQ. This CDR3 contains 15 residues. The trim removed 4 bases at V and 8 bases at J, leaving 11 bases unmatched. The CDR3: CASSLDSGGLYEQFF. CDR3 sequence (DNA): TGCGCCAGCAGCCTTGATTCGGGAGGGTTGTATGAGCAGTTCTTC.

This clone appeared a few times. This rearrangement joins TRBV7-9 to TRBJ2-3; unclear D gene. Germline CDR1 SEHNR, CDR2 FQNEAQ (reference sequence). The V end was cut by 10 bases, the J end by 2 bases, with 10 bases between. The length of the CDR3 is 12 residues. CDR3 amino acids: CATEQVTDTQYF. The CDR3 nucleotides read TGTGCCACAGAGCAGGTCACAGATACGCAGTATTTT.

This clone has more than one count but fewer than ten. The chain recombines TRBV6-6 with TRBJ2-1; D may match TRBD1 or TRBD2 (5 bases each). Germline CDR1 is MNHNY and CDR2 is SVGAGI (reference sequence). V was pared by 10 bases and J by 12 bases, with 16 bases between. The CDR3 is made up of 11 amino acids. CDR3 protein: CATRVRGTQFF. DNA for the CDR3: TGTGCCACAAGGGTGAGGGGTACGCAGTTCTTC.